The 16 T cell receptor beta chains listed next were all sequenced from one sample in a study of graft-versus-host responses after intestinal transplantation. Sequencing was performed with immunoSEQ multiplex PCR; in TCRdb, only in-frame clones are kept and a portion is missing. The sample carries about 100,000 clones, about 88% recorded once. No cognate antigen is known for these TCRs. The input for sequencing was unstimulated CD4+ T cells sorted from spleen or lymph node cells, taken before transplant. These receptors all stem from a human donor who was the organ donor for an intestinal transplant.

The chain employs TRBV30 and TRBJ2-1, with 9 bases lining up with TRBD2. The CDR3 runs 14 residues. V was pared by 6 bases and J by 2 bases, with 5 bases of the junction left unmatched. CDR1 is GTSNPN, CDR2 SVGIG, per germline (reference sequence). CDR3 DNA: TGTGCCTGCTTTAGCGGGGGACCCTACAATGAGCAGTTCTTC. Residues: CACFSGGPYNEQFF.

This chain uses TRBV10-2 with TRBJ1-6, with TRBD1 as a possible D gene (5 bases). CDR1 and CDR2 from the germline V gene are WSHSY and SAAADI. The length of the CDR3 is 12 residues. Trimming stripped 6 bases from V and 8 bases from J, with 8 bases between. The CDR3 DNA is TGCGCCAGCAGAAGAGGGGATTCACCCCTCCACTTT. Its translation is CASRRGDSPLHF.

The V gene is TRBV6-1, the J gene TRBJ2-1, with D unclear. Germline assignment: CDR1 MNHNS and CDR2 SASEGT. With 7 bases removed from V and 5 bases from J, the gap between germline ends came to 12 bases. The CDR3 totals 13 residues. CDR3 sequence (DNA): TGTGCCAGCATTAGTTTTACGGACAATGAGCAGTTCTTC. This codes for CASISFTDNEQFF.

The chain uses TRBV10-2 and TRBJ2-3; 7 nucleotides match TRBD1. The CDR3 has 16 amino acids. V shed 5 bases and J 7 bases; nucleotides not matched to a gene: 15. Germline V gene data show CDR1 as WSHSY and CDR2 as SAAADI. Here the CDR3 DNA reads TGCGCCAGCAGTTCCCCCAGGGGGTTTGGCTTGTATACGCAGTATTTT. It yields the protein CASSSPRGFGLYTQYF.

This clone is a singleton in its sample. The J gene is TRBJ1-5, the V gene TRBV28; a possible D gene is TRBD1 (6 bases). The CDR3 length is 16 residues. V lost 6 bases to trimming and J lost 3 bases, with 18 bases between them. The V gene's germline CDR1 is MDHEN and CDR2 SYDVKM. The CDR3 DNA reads TGTGCCAGCAGGACAACCGGCGACAGGACCAATCAGCCCCAGCATTTT. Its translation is CASRTTGDRTNQPQHF.

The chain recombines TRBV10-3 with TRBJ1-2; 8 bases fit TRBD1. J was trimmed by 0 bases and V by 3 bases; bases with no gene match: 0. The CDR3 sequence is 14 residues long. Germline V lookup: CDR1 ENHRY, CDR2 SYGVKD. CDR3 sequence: CAISEQGANYGYTF. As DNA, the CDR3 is TGTGCCATCAGTGAACAGGGGGCTAACTATGGCTACACCTTC.

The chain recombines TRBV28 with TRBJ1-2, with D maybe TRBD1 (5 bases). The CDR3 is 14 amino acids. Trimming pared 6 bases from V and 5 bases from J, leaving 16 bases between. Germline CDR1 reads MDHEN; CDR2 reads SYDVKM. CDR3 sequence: CASSPFGTVYGYTF. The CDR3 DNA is TGTGCCAGCAGCCCCTTTGGGACTGTTTATGGCTACACCTTC.

The CDR3 here is CASSISNEQFF. The CDR3 bases are TGTGCCAGTAGTATATCCAATGAGCAGTTCTTC. V and J are TRBV19 and TRBJ2-1, with D uncertain. Trimming removed 2 bases at V and 6 bases at J, with 2 bases between. The CDR3 is made up of 11 amino acids. CDR1 is LNHDA, CDR2 SQIVND, per germline (reference sequence).

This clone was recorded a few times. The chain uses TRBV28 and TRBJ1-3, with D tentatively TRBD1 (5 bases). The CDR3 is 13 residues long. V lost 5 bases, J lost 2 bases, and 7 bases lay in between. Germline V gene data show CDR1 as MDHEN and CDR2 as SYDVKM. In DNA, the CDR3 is TGTGCCAGCAGTCAGGGTGCTGGAAACACCATATATTTT. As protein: CASSQGAGNTIYF.

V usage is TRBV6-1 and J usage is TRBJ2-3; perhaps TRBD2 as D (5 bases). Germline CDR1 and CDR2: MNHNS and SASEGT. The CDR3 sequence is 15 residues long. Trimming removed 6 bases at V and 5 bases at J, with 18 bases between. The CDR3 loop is CASRRPGVKGDTQYF. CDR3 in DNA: TGTGCCAGCAGGAGACCCGGGGTAAAGGGAGATACGCAGTATTTT.

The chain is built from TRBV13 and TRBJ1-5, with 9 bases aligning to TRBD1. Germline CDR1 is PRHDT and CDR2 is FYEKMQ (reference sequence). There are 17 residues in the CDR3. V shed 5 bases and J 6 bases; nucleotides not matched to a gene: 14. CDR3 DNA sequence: TGTGCCAGCAGCCGGGGACAGGGAGGCTGGGTCGGTCAGCCCCAGCATTTT. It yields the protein CASSRGQGGWVGQPQHF.

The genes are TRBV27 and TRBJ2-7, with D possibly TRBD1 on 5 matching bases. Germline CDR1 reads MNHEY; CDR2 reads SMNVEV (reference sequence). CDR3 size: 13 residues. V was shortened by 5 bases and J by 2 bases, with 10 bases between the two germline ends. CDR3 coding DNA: TGTGCCAGCAGTCAGGGAATTACCTACGAGCAGTACTTC. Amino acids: CASSQGITYEQYF.

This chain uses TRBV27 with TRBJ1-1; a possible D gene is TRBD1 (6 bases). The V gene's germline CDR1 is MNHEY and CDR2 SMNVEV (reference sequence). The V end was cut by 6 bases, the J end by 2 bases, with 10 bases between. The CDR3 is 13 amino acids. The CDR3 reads CASRGQLNTEAFF. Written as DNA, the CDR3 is TGTGCCAGCAGAGGACAGTTAAACACTGAAGCTTTCTTT.

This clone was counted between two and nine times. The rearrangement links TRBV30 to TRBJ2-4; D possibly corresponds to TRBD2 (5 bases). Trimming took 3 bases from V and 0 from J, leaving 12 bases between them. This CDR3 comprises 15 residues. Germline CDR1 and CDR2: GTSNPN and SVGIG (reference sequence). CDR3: CAWRSGKLAKNIQYF. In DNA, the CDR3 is TGTGCCTGGAGGTCGGGGAAACTAGCCAAAAACATTCAGTACTTC. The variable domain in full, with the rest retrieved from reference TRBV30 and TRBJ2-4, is SQTIHQWPATLVQPVGSPLSLECTVEGTSNPNLYWYRQAAGRGLQLLFYSVGIGQISSEVPQNLSASRPQDRQFILSSKKLLLSDSGFYLCAWRSGKLAKNIQYFGAGTRLSVL.

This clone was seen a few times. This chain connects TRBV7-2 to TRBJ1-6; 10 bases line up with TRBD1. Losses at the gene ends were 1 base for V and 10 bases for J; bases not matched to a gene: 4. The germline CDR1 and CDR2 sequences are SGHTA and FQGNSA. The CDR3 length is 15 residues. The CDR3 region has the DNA TGTGCCAGCAGCTTAGTAGGGACAGGGGACTCACCCCTCCACTTT. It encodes CASSLVGTGDSPLHF.

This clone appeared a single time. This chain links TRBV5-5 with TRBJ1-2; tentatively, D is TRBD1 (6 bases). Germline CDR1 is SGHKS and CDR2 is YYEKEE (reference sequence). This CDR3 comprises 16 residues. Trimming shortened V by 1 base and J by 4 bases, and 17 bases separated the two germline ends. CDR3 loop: CASSLWGAVLGYGYTF. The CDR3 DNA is TGTGCCAGCAGCTTGTGGGGGGCCGTTTTAGGCTATGGCTACACCTTC.